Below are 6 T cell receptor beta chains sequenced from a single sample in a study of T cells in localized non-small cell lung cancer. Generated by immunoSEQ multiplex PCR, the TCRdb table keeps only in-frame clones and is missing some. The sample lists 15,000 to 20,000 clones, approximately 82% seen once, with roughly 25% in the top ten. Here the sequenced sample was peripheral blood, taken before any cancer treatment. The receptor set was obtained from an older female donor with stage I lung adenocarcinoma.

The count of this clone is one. DNA of the CDR3: TGCGCCAGCAGCTTTGGGGGAGGCTCTGGGGCCAACGTCCTGACTTTC. The encoded protein is CASSFGGGSGANVLTF. The chain recombines TRBV5-1 with TRBJ2-6; perhaps TRBD2 as D (6 bases). CDR1 and CDR2 (germline): SGHRS, YFSETQ. V was trimmed by 2 bases and J by 0 bases, leaving 9 bases between them. This CDR3 is 16 amino acids long. Looking up the rest from reference TRBV5-1 and TRBJ2-6 gives the full variable domain: KAGVTQTPRYLIKTRGQQVTLSCSPISGHRSVSWYQQTPGQGLQFLFEYFSETQRNKGNFPGRFSGRQFSNSRSEMNVSTLELGDSALYLCASSFGGGSGANVLTFGAGSRLTVL.

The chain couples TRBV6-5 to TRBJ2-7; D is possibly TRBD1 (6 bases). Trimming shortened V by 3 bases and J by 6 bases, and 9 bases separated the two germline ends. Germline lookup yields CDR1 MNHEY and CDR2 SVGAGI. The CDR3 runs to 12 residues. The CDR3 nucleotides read TGTGCCAGCAGTTATTTCAGGGGCGAGCAGTACTTC. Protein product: CASSYFRGEQYF.

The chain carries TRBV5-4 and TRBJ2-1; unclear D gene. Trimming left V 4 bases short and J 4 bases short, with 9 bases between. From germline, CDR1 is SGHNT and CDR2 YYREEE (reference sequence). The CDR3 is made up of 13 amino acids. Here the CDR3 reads CASSPVNYNEQFF. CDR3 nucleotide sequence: TGTGCCAGCAGCCCGGTAAATTACAATGAGCAGTTCTTC.

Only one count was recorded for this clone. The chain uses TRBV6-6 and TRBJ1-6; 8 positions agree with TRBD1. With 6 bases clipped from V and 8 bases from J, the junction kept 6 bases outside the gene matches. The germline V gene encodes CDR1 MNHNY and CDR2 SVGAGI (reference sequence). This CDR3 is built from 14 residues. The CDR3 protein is CASRPGQEDSPLHF. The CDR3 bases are TGTGCCAGCAGACCGGGACAGGAGGATTCACCCCTCCACTTT.

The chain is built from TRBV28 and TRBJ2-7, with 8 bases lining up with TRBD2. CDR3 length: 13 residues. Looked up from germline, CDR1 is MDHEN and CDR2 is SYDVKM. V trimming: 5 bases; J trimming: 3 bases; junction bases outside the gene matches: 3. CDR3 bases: TGTGCCAGCAGTCCCGGGGGGGGCTACGAGCAGTACTTC. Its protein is CASSPGGGYEQYF. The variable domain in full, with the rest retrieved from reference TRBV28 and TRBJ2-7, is DVKVTQSSRYLVKRTGEKVFLECVQDMDHENMFWYRQDPGLGLRLIYFSYDVKMKEKGDIPEGYSVSREKKERFSLILESASTNQTSMYLCASSPGGGYEQYFGPGTRLTVT.

The CDR3 reads CASSQDSGTPYGYTF. The CDR3 DNA follows: TGCGCCAGCAGCCAAGATTCGGGGACTCCGTATGGCTACACCTTC. The J gene is TRBJ1-2, the V gene TRBV4-3, with D perhaps matching TRBD1 (5 bases). Germline lookup yields CDR1 LGHNA and CDR2 YSLEER. The CDR3 loop spans 15 amino acids. V gave up 0 bases and J gave up 5 bases, with 13 bases separating them.